The 22 T cell receptor beta chains below come from one sample, sequenced in a study of blood T cell repertoires in COVID-19. Here immunoSEQ multiplex PCR was the method, and the copy in TCRdb shows in-frame clones only, minus some. The sample holds over 15,000 clones, approximately 80% seen once. Material for sequencing was peripheral blood. These receptors were collected from a man in his 60s with active or convalescent COVID-19.

The gene calls are TRBV18 and TRBJ1-5, with D maybe TRBD1 (5 bases). V lost 4 bases, J lost 5 bases, and 9 bases lay in between. There are 13 residues in the CDR3. Germline V lookup: CDR1 KGHSH, CDR2 LQKENI. The CDR3 nucleotides read TGTGCCAGCTCACAGGGGTACGATCAGCCCCAGCATTTT. Its translation is CASSQGYDQPQHF.

V and J are TRBV5-4 and TRBJ2-7; D is ambiguous. Germline CDR1 and CDR2: SGHNT and YYREEE (reference sequence). Trimming took off 1 base at V and 4 bases at J, with 6 bases between the two ends. The CDR3 consists of 12 residues. In nucleotides, the CDR3 is TGTGCCAGCAGCTTGCAGGATTACGAGCAGTACTTC. It codes for CASSLQDYEQYF.

This chain uses TRBV7-9 with TRBJ2-5; TRBD2 might be the D (6 bases). Germline V gene sequence: CDR1 SEHNR, CDR2 FQNEAQ (reference sequence). Trimming stripped 8 bases from V and 4 bases from J, with 23 bases between. This CDR3 region has 16 residues. Written as DNA, the CDR3 is TGTGCCAGCTCACCGAAGAGGCGGCTGGGGGGAGAGACCCAGTACTTC. Translated, it gives CASSPKRRLGGETQYF.

Sample share makes this clone medium-sized (0.01 to 0.1%). J is TRBJ1-3 and V is TRBV5-5, with 9 bases identical to TRBD1. Germline CDR1 reads SGHKS; CDR2 reads YYEKEE (reference sequence). The CDR3 has 16 amino acids. V dropped 0 bases and J dropped 2; count of bases not matched to a gene: 3. The CDR3: CASSLGTGAAGNTIYF. The CDR3 DNA follows: TGTGCCAGCAGCTTGGGGACAGGGGCGGCTGGAAACACCATATATTTT.

The chain employs TRBV2 and TRBJ1-1, with TRBD1 identical over 11 bases. J lost 5 bases, V lost 3 bases, and 8 bases had no gene match. The CDR3 contains 16 residues. Germline CDR1 is SNHLY and CDR2 is FYNNEI. The CDR3 DNA reads TGTGCCAGCAGTGATTGGGGGACAGGGGGGAGGACTGAAGCTTTCTTT. Its translation: CASSDWGTGGRTEAFF.

The rearrangement joins TRBV5-1 to TRBJ2-3; perhaps TRBD2 as D (5 bases). Trimming took off 3 bases at V and 4 bases at J, with 9 bases between the two ends. Germline V gives CDR1 SGHRS, CDR2 YFSETQ. The CDR3 extends over 13 amino acids. CDR3 region: CASSSRTPDTQYF. CDR3 sequence (DNA): TGCGCCAGCAGCTCTCGGACTCCAGATACGCAGTATTTT.

V usage is TRBV30 and J usage is TRBJ2-1; TRBD1 might be the D (8 bases). This CDR3 comprises 14 residues. Germline V CDR1 and CDR2: GTSNPN, SVGIG (reference sequence). V was cut by 4 bases and J by 3 bases, with 13 bases left in between. CDR3 nucleotide sequence: TGTGCCTGGACCACAGGGGGGGGCTACAATGAGCAGTTCTTC. It codes for CAWTTGGGYNEQFF.

CDR3 region: CASSNRPNQPQHF. CDR3 in DNA: TGTGCCAGCAGTAACAGACCCAATCAGCCCCAGCATTTT. The V and J genes are TRBV6-5 and TRBJ1-5; D uncertain. CDR3 length: 13 amino acids. In germline, CDR1 is MNHEY, CDR2 SVGAGI. V lost 5 bases and J lost 3, with 8 bases in between.

This clone was detected once. The chain carries TRBV28 and TRBJ1-3; D remains unclear. Looked up from germline, CDR1 is MDHEN and CDR2 is SYDVKM. V was pared by 7 bases and J by 0 bases, with 7 bases between. The CDR3 has 13 residues. The CDR3 nucleotides are TGTGCCAGCATGCGTCCCTCTGGAAACACCATATATTTT. Amino acid sequence: CASMRPSGNTIYF.

This chain's CDR3 is CASSLEISLYEQYF. CDR3 bases: TGTGCCAGCAGTTTAGAGATCTCTTTGTACGAGCAGTACTTC. The chain uses TRBV28 and TRBJ2-7, with D unresolved. This CDR3 contains 14 residues. V was trimmed by 2 bases and J by 4 bases, leaving 12 bases between them. The germline V gene encodes CDR1 MDHEN and CDR2 SYDVKM.

J is TRBJ1-6 and V is TRBV25-1; 7 bases map to TRBD1. The V gene's germline CDR1 is MGHDK and CDR2 SYGVNS. The CDR3 extends over 16 amino acids. The trim removed 3 bases at V and 7 bases at J, leaving 9 bases unmatched. The CDR3 coding sequence is TGTGCCAGCAGTGACGGACAGGCGGAGAGGAATTCACCCCTCCACTTT. Protein product: CASSDGQAERNSPLHF.

This clone occurred once. V gene TRBV19 combines with J gene TRBJ2-4; 10 bases fit TRBD1. V was clipped by 3 bases and J by 14 bases; unmatched bases: 7. CDR1 is LNHDA, CDR2 SQIVND, per germline (reference sequence). This CDR3 region has 13 residues. The DNA of the CDR3 is TGTGCCAGTAGTATGGCCGGACAGGGGGAGAAGTACTTC. Encoded protein: CASSMAGQGEKYF.

This chain joins TRBV11-2 and TRBJ2-7, with 11 bases fitting TRBD2. Germline trimming cut 5 bases from V and 9 bases from J; bases unmatched to any gene: 12. The CDR3 sequence is 15 residues long. CDR1 and CDR2 from the germline V gene are SGHAT and FQNNGV. CDR3 in amino acids: CASSRWGLAEEGQYF. The CDR3 DNA reads TGTGCCAGCAGCCGGTGGGGACTAGCGGAGGAGGGGCAGTACTTC.

The V call is TRBV2, the J call TRBJ1-5; 7 bases fit TRBD1. The germline CDR1 and CDR2 sequences are SNHLY and FYNNEI. J gave up 7 bases and V 2 bases, and 5 bases lay outside the gene matches. The CDR3 extends over 14 amino acids. The CDR3 sequence is CASSENRGAQPQHF. The CDR3 nucleotides read TGTGCCAGCAGTGAAAACAGGGGTGCCCAGCCCCAGCATTTT.

The V call is TRBV5-1, the J call TRBJ2-7, with D perhaps TRBD2 (6 bases). Germline CDR1 is SGHRS and CDR2 is YFSETQ. V was shortened by 0 bases and J by 2 bases, with 12 bases between the two germline ends. CDR3 length equals 15 residues. The CDR3 spells CASSLEAGPAYEQYF. As DNA, the CDR3 is TGCGCCAGCAGCTTGGAGGCGGGACCCGCCTACGAGCAGTACTTC.

This clone was seen more than once but under ten times. The chain uses TRBV21-1 and TRBJ1-6; TRBD1 is the table's D call, not checked against the DNA. TRBV21-1 is marked as a pseudogene. The CDR3 is 15 amino acids. This CDR3 reads CASTDPDREGSPLHF. CDR3 nucleotide sequence: TGTGCCAGCACTGACCCGGACAGGGAAGGCTCACCCCTCCACTTT.

This clone was seen a few times. V and J are TRBV11-3 and TRBJ2-3; TRBD2 might be the D (6 bases). In germline, CDR1 is SGHNT, CDR2 YENEEA. Trimming cost V 3 bases and J 1 base, with 11 bases left between them. The CDR3 spans 15 residues. In nucleotides, the CDR3 is TGTGCCAGCAGCTTTACGGGAGCGGGCACAGATACGCAGTATTTT. Residues: CASSFTGAGTDTQYF.

This sequence joins TRBV6-5 and TRBJ2-3; 7 bases map to TRBD1. Germline-derived CDR1 and CDR2 are MNHEY and SVGAGI. V was clipped by 4 bases and J by 6 bases; unmatched bases: 7. CDR3 size: 14 residues. In DNA form, the CDR3 reads TGTGCCAGCAGTTCCACAGGGGTAGGGGATACGCAGTATTTT. Translating it yields CASSSTGVGDTQYF.

This chain uses TRBV9 with TRBJ1-4; unclear D gene. The V gene's germline CDR1 is SGDLS and CDR2 YYNGEE. V lost 4 bases to trimming and J lost 0 bases, with 7 bases between them. The CDR3 has 14 amino acids. The CDR3 DNA reads TGTGCCAGCAGCTGGACTTCAACTAATGAAAAACTGTTTTTT. As protein: CASSWTSTNEKLFF.

The chain combines TRBV24-1 with TRBJ1-3; tentatively, D is TRBD1 (5 bases). V was clipped by 3 bases and J by 4 bases, with 12 bases between them. Germline assignment: CDR1 KGHDR and CDR2 SFDVKD. The CDR3 totals 15 residues. CDR3 DNA: TGTGCCACCAGTGATACTCTCGACAGCGGAAACACCATATATTTT. Translated: CATSDTLDSGNTIYF.

This chain joins TRBV24-1 and TRBJ2-2, with D perhaps TRBD1 (5 bases). CDR1 and CDR2 (germline): KGHDR, SFDVKD. V lost 7 bases to trimming and J lost 3 bases, with 8 bases between them. The CDR3 contains 13 residues. CDR3 amino acids: CATRGLDTGELFF. The CDR3 DNA is TGTGCCACCAGGGGGCTGGACACCGGGGAGCTGTTTTTT.

This clone is a singleton in its sample. The gene calls are TRBV2 and TRBJ2-5; the D gene is possibly TRBD2 (6 bases). This CDR3 spans 19 amino acids. The germline CDR1 and CDR2 sequences are SNHLY and FYNNEI. Trimming pared 6 bases from V and 9 bases from J, leaving 35 bases between. The CDR3, as DNA: TGTGCCAGCAGCGCCGGAGGGGTAGCAGGAGATCGGAAGAGATGGGCCCAGTACTTC. As protein: CASSAGGVAGDRKRWAQYF. The full variable domain, in which reference TRBV2 and TRBJ2-5 provide the parts outside the CDR3, is EPEVTQTPSHQVTQMGQEVILRCVPISNHLYFYWYRQILGQKVEFLVSFYNNEISEKSEIFDDQFSVERPDGSNFTLKIRSTKLEDSAMYFCASSAGGVAGDRKRWAQYFGPGTRLLVL.